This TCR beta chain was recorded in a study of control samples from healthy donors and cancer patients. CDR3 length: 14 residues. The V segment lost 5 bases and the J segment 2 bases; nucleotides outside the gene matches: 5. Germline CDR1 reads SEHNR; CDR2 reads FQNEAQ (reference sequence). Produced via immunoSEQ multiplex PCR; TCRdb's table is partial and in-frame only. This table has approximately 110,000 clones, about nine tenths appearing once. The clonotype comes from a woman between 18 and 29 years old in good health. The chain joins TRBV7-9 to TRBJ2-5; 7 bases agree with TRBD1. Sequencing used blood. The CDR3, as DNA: TGTGCCAGCAGCACCTCGACAGGGCAAGAGACCCAGTACTTC. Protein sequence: CASSTSTGQETQYF.